This T cell receptor (beta chain) was captured in a study of siplizumab effects on memory and regulatory T cells. Looked up from germline, CDR1 is ENHRY and CDR2 is SYGVKD. This CDR3 is built from 16 residues. V lost 3 bases and J lost 2; bases outside the gene matches: 6. Overall study results and limits: Proliferating CD4+ or CD8+ clones, roughly 75-97% of them, lacked an assignable naive or memory phenotype. A mean of around 65% of mappable alloreactive CD4+ clones were Treg-derived with siplizumab, compared with about 30% in controls. Naive T cells were seemingly more diverse than memory cells, and major contributions to the alloresponse seemed to be made by them. Sequences that were alloreactive and traceable to unstimulated CD4+ memory cells were significantly reduced by siplizumab.

Generated by immunoSEQ multiplex PCR, the TCRdb table keeps only in-frame clones and is missing some. Altogether more than 90,000 clones are present, 92% being singletons, with the ten largest covering approximately 12%. Turning to this clone: The antigen is not known.

Source material: non-Treg CD4+ T cells sorted from blood. The V and J genes are TRBV10-3 and TRBJ2-5; TRBD1 matches 10 bases. This sequence originates from a human donor in good health. The CDR3 loop is CAISEQTGGLQETQYF. In nucleotides, the CDR3 is TGTGCCATCAGTGAACAGACAGGGGGCCTACAAGAGACCCAGTACTTC.